These 11 T cell receptor beta chains share one sample of origin, sequenced in a study of blood T cell repertoires in COVID-19 (dated by TCRdb to 2018 to 2021). Libraries came from the immunoSEQ multiplex PCR assay. Sourced from immuneACCESS, this table was stored by TCRdb with only in-frame sequences that have V and J called. A share of the clones is absent; for the studies checked, an unresolved V gene accounts for under half, and the remainder has no known explanation. Present in this sample are about 390,000 clones, over 75% of which were seen just once. 2.3% of the sample goes to the ten largest clones. The sequencing sample was made of peripheral blood. The source is a woman aged 60-75 years with COVID-19, enrolled during active disease.

In DNA form, the CDR3 reads TGCGCCAGCACCCCCCGCCCGGACAGCACAACCTACAATGAGCAGTTCTTC. Encoded protein: CASTPRPDSTTYNEQFF. The chain joins TRBV5-1 to TRBJ2-1; D may be TRBD1 (6 bases). The CDR3 loop spans 17 amino acids. Trimming took off 6 bases at V and 2 bases at J, with 21 bases between the two ends. The germline CDR1 and CDR2 sequences are SGHRS and YFSETQ.

The rearrangement uses TRBV27 and TRBJ2-1; tentative D call: TRBD1 (6 bases). V lost 6 bases, J lost 7 bases, and 16 bases lay in between. Germline assignment: CDR1 MNHEY and CDR2 SMNVEV (reference sequence). The CDR3 runs to 14 residues. CDR3 sequence reads: CASSPGHSSNEQFF. In nucleotides, the CDR3 is TGTGCCAGCAGCCCGGGACACTCTTCGAATGAGCAGTTCTTC.

The gene calls are TRBV5-1 and TRBJ2-3, with TRBD1 identical over 11 bases. This CDR3 is 16 amino acids long. The ends lost 4 bases at V and 4 bases at J; junction bases unmatched: 8. Germline values: CDR1 SGHRS, CDR2 YFSETQ. This CDR3 is CASSLGQGARADTQYF. CDR3 coding DNA: TGCGCCAGCAGCCTTGGACAGGGGGCGAGGGCAGATACGCAGTATTTT.

Written as DNA, the CDR3 is TGCAGCGTTGCCCCGGACAGGGCCACTGAAGCTTTCTTT. Amino acids: CSVAPDRATEAFF. The chain combines TRBV29-1 with TRBJ1-1, with 8 bases matching TRBD1. The ends lost 4 bases at V and 4 bases at J; junction bases unmatched: 5. The CDR3 has 13 residues. Germline-derived CDR1 and CDR2 are SQVTM and ANQGSEA.

This clone turned up a few times. V and J are TRBV3-1 (or the pseudogene TRBV3-2) and TRBJ2-3, with TRBD1 matching over 11 bases. With V trimmed by 3 bases and J by 3 bases, 2 bases remained unmatched. Germline CDR1 reads LGHDT; CDR2 reads YNNKEL (reference sequence). This CDR3 has 15 amino acids. The CDR3 region has the DNA TGTGCCAGCAGCCAGGGACAGGGGGGGACAGATACGCAGTATTTT. It codes for CASSQGQGGTDTQYF.

This chain joins TRBV5-1 and TRBJ2-2; 10 bases map to TRBD2. Losses at the gene ends were 4 bases for V and 3 bases for J; bases not matched to a gene: 6. Per germline, CDR1 SGHRS and CDR2 YFSETQ. This CDR3 region has 16 residues. CDR3 DNA: TGCGCCAGCAGCGTATTACTAGCGGGGCACACCGGGGAGCTGTTTTTT. This sequence encodes CASSVLLAGHTGELFF.

This rearrangement joins TRBV2 to TRBJ2-3, with D uncertain. Germline V gene sequence: CDR1 SNHLY, CDR2 FYNNEI. The CDR3 loop spans 15 amino acids. Trimming shortened V by 6 bases and J by 0 bases, and 13 bases separated the two germline ends. CDR3 residues: CASRSSATSTDTQYF. CDR3 bases: TGTGCCAGCAGGTCCTCTGCAACTAGCACAGATACGCAGTATTTT.

This chain links TRBV5-1 with TRBJ2-5; TRBD1 aligns across 10 bases. Trimming at V came to 2 bases and at J to 3 bases, leaving 7 bases not matched to a gene. Germline V gene data show CDR1 as SGHRS and CDR2 as YFSETQ. The CDR3 covers 16 residues. DNA for the CDR3: TGCGCCAGCAGCTTACGACAGGGGGCGATCGAAGAGACCCAGTACTTC. It yields the protein CASSLRQGAIEETQYF.

The rearrangement links TRBV6-5 to TRBJ2-7; a possible D gene is TRBD1 (6 bases). The CDR3 length is 15 residues. The V gene's germline CDR1 is MNHEY and CDR2 SVGAGI. Trimming took off 2 bases at V and 4 bases at J, with 15 bases between the two ends. In DNA, the CDR3 is TGTGCCAGCAGTTACGTACTGGGGGCCGTATACGAGCAGTACTTC. Residues: CASSYVLGAVYEQYF.

V gene TRBV5-1 combines with J gene TRBJ1-2; 10 positions match TRBD1. CDR1 is SGHRS and CDR2 is YFSETQ in the germline V gene. The length of the CDR3 is 14 residues. The V segment lost 4 bases and the J segment 5 bases; nucleotides outside the gene matches: 5. Here the CDR3 reads CASSLRTGGYGYTF. The DNA of the CDR3 is TGCGCCAGCAGCCTTAGGACAGGGGGGTATGGCTACACCTTC.

This clone was recorded a few times. The genes are TRBV9 and TRBJ2-3; 7 nucleotides line up with TRBD1. The CDR3 loop spans 16 amino acids. Germline V CDR1 and CDR2: SGDLS, YYNGEE. V lost 3 bases and J lost 2; bases outside the gene matches: 9. As DNA, the CDR3 is TGTGCCAGCAGCGAGGAAGACAGGGCCCTCACAGATACGCAGTATTTT. It translates to CASSEEDRALTDTQYF.